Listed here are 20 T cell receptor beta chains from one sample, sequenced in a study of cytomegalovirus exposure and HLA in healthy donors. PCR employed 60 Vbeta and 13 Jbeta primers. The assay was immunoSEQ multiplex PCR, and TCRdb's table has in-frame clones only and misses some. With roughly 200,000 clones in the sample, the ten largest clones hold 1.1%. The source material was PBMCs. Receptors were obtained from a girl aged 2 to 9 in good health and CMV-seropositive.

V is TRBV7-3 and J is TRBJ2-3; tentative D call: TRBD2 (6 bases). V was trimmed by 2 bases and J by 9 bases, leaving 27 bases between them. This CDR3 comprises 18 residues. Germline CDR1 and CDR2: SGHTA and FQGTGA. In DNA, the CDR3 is TGTGCCAGCAGCTTAGTCGGGCAGGCTAGCGTCATGACCCAGACGCAGTATTTT. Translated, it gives CASSLVGQASVMTQTQYF. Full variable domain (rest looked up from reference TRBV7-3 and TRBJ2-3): GAGVSQTPSNKVTEKGKYVELRCDPISGHTALYWYRQSLGQGPEFLIYFQGTGAADDSGLPNDRFFAVRPEGSVSTLKIQRTERGDSAVYLCASSLVGQASVMTQTQYFGPGTRLTVL.

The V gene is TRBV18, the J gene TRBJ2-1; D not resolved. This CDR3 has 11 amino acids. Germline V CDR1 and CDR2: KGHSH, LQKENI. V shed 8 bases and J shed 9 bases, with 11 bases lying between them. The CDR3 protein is CASLLQTEQFF. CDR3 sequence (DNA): TGTGCCAGCCTACTCCAAACTGAGCAGTTCTTC.

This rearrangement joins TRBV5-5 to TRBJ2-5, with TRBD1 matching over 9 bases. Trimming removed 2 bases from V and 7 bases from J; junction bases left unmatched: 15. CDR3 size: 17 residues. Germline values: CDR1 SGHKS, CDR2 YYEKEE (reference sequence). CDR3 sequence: CASSFSPTGTGYGTQYF. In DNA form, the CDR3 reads TGTGCCAGCAGCTTTTCTCCGACCGGGACAGGGTACGGGACCCAGTACTTC.

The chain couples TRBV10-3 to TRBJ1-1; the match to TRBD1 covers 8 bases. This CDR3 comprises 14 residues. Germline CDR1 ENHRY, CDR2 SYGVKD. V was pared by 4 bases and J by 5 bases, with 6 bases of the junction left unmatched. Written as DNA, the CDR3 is TGTGCCATCAGTGGACAGGGGTGGGAGACTGAAGCTTTCTTT. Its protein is CAISGQGWETEAFF.

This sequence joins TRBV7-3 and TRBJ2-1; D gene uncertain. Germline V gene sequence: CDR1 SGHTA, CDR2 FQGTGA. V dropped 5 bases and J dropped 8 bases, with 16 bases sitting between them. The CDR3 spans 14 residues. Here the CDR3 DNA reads TGTGCCAGCAGCCCCTGGATCCGAACAGATGAGCAGTTCTTC. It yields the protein CASSPWIRTDEQFF. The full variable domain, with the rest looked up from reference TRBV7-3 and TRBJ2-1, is GAGVSQTPSNKVTEKGKYVELRCDPISGHTALYWYRQSLGQGPEFLIYFQGTGAADDSGLPNDRFFAVRPEGSVSTLKIQRTERGDSAVYLCASSPWIRTDEQFFGPGTRLTVL.

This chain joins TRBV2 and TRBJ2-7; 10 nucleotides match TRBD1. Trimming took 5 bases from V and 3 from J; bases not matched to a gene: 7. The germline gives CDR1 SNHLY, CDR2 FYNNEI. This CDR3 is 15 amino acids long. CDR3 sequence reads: CASSQAGTGDYEQYF. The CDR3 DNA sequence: TGTGCCAGCAGTCAGGCCGGGACAGGGGACTACGAGCAGTACTTC.

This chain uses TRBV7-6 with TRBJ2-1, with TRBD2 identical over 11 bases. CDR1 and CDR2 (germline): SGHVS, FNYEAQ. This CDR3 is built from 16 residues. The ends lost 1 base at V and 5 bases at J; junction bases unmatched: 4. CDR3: CASSLGTSGSNNEQFF. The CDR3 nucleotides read TGTGCCAGCAGCTTAGGCACTAGCGGGAGCAACAATGAGCAGTTCTTC.

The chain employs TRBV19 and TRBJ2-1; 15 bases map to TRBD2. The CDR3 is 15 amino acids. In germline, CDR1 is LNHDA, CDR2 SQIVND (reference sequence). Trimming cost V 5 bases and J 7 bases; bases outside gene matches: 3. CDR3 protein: CASSGLAGGINEQFF. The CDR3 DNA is TGTGCCAGTAGTGGACTAGCGGGAGGGATAAATGAGCAGTTCTTC. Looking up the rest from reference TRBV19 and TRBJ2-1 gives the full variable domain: DGGITQSPKYLFRKEGQNVTLSCEQNLNHDAMYWYRQDPGQGLRLIYYSQIVNDFQKGDIAEGYSVSREKKESFPLTVTSAQKNPTAFYLCASSGLAGGINEQFFGPGTRLTVL.

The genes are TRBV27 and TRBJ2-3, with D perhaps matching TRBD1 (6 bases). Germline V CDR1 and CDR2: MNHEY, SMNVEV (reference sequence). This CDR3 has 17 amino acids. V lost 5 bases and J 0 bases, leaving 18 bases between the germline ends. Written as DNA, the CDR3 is TGTGCCAGCAGTCTGAACTCACAGGGTTCTAGCACAGATACGCAGTATTTT. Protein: CASSLNSQGSSTDTQYF.

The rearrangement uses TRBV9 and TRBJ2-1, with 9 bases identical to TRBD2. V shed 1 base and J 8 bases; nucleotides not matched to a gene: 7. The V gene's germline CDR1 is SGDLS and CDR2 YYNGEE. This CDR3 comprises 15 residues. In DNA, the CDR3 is TGTGCCAGCAGCGTAAGTAGCGGGAGTAGGTATGAGCAGTTCTTC. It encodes CASSVSSGSRYEQFF.

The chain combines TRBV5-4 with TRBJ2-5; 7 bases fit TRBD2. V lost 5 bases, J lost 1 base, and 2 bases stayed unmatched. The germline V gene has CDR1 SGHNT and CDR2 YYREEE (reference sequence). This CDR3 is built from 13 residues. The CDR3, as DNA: TGTGCCAGCAGAAGCGGGACCCAAGAGACCCAGTACTTC. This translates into CASRSGTQETQYF.

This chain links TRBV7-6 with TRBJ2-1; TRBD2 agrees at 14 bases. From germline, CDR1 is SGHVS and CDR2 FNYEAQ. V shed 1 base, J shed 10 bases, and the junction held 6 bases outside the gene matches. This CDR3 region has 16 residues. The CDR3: CASSLGGLAGADEQFF. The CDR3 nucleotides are TGTGCCAGCAGCTTAGGGGGACTAGCGGGAGCAGACGAGCAGTTCTTC.

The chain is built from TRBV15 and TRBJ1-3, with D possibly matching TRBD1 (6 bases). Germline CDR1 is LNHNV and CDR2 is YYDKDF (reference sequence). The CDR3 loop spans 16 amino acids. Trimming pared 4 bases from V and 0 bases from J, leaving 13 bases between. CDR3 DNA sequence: TGTGCCACCAGCATCCGGAGGGGGGGCTCTGGAAACACCATATATTTT. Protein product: CATSIRRGGSGNTIYF.

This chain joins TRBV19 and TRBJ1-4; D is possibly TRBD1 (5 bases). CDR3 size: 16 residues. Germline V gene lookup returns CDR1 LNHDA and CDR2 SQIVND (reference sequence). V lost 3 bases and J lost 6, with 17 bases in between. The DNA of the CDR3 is TGTGCCAGTAGTATTGCCAGGGCGGTTCCAGATGAAAAACTGTTTTTT. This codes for CASSIARAVPDEKLFF.

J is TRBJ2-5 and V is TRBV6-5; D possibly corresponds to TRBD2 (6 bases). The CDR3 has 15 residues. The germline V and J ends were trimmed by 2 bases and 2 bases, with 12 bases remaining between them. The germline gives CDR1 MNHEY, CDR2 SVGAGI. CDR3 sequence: CASSYRVAAQETQYF. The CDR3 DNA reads TGTGCCAGCAGTTACCGGGTAGCGGCTCAAGAGACCCAGTACTTC.

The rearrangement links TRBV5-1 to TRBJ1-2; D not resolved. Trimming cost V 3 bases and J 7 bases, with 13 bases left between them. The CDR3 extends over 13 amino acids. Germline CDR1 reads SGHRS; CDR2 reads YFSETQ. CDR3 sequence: CASSSPGVPGYTF. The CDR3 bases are TGCGCCAGCAGCTCGCCGGGTGTCCCTGGCTACACCTTC.

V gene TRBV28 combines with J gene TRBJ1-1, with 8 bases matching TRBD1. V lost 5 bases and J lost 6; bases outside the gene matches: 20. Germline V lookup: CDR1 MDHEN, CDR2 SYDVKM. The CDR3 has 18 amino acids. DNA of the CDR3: TGTGCCAGCAGTACCATCTCGACCTTGGGACAGGTCGAACCTGAAGCTTTCTTT. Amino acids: CASSTISTLGQVEPEAFF.

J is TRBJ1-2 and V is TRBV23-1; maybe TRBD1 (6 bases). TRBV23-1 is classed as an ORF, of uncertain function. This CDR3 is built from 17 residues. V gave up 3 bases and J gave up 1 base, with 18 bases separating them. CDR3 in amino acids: CASSHPWGQDHNYGYTF. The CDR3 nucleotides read TGCGCCAGCAGTCACCCCTGGGGGCAGGACCATAACTATGGCTACACCTTC.

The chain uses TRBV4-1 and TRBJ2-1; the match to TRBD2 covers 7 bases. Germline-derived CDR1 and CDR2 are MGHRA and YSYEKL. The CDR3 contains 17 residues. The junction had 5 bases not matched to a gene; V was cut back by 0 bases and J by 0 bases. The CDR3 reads CASSQDPGGTSYNEQFF. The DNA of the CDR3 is TGCGCCAGCAGCCAAGATCCGGGAGGCACCTCCTACAATGAGCAGTTCTTC.

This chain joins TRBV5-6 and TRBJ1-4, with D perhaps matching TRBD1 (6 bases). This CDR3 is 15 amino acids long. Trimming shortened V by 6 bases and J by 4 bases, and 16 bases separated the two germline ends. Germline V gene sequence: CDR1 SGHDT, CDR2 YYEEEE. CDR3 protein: CASTISGQHNEKLFF. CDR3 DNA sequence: TGTGCCAGCACCATCTCGGGACAACATAATGAAAAACTGTTTTTT.